This entry is about one T cell receptor (beta chain). This entry belongs to a study of cytomegalovirus exposure and HLA in healthy donors. This CDR3 is built from 11 residues. Trimming stripped 2 bases from V and 8 bases from J, with 10 bases between. Germline-derived CDR1 and CDR2 are SQVTM and ANQGSEA. 60 Vbeta and 13 Jbeta primers were used in PCR. Generated by immunoSEQ multiplex PCR, the TCRdb table keeps only in-frame clones and is missing some. The data hold 100,000 to 120,000 clones, with approximately 86% observed a single time. The sequence was obtained from a man aged 35-49 years in good health and CMV-seronegative. The J gene is TRBJ2-7, the V gene TRBV29-1; TRBD1 is a possible D gene (6 bases). The material sequenced was PBMCs. CDR3 in DNA: TGCAGCGTTGAAAGGGGGTCGAAGCAGTACTTC. Translation: CSVERGSKQYF.